This T cell receptor (beta chain) was sequenced during a study of breast tumors, draining lymph nodes, adjacent tissues. Study findings and constraints: Data fit most tumor T cells coming from lymph node, expanding in tumor. Tumor TCR diversity was below lymph nodes but above nontumor tissue.

TCRdb re-analysed the multiplex PCR reads in MiXCR, keeping a single row per CDR3 protein. The table has 15,000 to 20,000 distinct CDR3 sequences, roughly 43% seen once. This clonotype was counted ten times or more. No antigen is known for it. Sequencing was carried out using breast tumor tissue. The TCR sequence derives from a female donor with breast cancer. Some clones in this sample may be carry-over from other donors' samples.

CDR3 loop: CASRLGQGTYEQYF. CDR3 DNA sequence: TGTGCCAGCAGACTCGGACAGGGTACTTACGAGCAGTACTTC. The rearrangement joins TRBV6-5 to TRBJ2-7; the match to TRBD1 covers 8 bases. The CDR3 runs 14 residues. The germline gives CDR1 MNHEY, CDR2 SVGAGI. The junction had 8 bases not matched to a gene; V was cut back by 6 bases and J by 4 bases.